The clone carrying this T cell receptor (beta chain) was found once. Its antigen is unidentified. Data came from immunoSEQ multiplex PCR; TCRdb stores just in-frame clones and leaves some out. Of 110,000 to 150,000 clones listed, roughly 90% are singletons. This entry is derived from a study of T cell responses to AZD1222 COVID-19 vaccine. Points from the study as a whole: Spike-specific TCRs gained breadth and depth after people received two AZD1222 doses. Seropositive at baseline were only 5 to 7 AZD1222 recipients. Mostly white British, mostly female donors; authors suggested clonal diversity may be underestimated.

The CDR3 is 15 residues long. Per germline, CDR1 MNHEY and CDR2 SVGAGI. Trimming cost V 2 bases and J 3 bases; bases outside gene matches: 7. The sequencing here drew on peripheral blood, taken on day 0 of AZD1222 vaccination. The sequence came from an adult in good health. The chain has TRBV6-5 and TRBJ2-7, with TRBD1 matching 7 bases. Here the CDR3 DNA reads TGTGCCAGCAGTTACCCTCGACAGGGTCTCTACGAGCAGTACTTC. Translated: CASSYPRQGLYEQYF.